This TCR beta chain originates from a study of T-cell memory formation after mild COVID-19. Study-wide background: TCR clusters showed largely donor specificity.

CDR3 length equals 17 residues. V was pared by 4 bases and J by 0 bases, with 9 bases of the junction left unmatched. Germline loops: CDR1 LGHDT, CDR2 YNNKEL (reference sequence). Broader study findings: Mostly located in CM and EM were contracting CD4+ clones, with contracting CD8+ clones located in EMRA. Day 37-peaking second-wave clones had unconfirmed SARS-CoV-2 specificity.

Using constant-segment primers, 5'RACE produced TCR alpha and TCR beta cDNA libraries carrying sample barcodes and UMIs. MiXCR, applied by TCRdb to the 5' RACE reads, yields one record per CDR3 protein. Found here are 550,000 to 650,000 distinct CDR3 sequences, around a sixth of them singletons; the top ten hold about 8.1%. On this clonotype: Its antigen is unidentified.

V is TRBV3-1 and J is TRBJ2-5, with 9 positions matching TRBD2. Material: PBMCs or a T cell subset sorted from them (not recorded which). The receptor was isolated from an adult woman who had mild COVID-19 (a few samples of this study predate the infection). Cell type and time point are not known. The CDR3 region has the DNA TGTGCCAGCAGCCTTCCGGCTAGCGGGGCGTACCAAGAGACCCAGTACTTC. Translation gives CASSLPASGAYQETQYF.